The T cell receptor beta chain described here comes from a study of tumor-infiltrating lymphocytes in primary liver carcinoma. On the study more broadly: Subjects presented with primary liver carcinoma managed by surgical resection. The study enrolled male and female patients aged 30 to 69 years.

Concerning this clonotype: Its antigen remains unknown.

The CDR3 is made up of 14 amino acids. V gave up 6 bases and J gave up 8 bases, with 17 bases separating them. Germline loops: CDR1 SGHDT, CDR2 YYEEEE. Unsorted whole blood supplied the RNA, and germline DNA was extracted too. The researchers produced TCR beta cDNA from 400 to 650 ng total RNA with a constant-region primer. Sequencing libraries for TCR beta derived from three nested multiplex PCR rounds that used slightly modified ARM-PCR. TRBV1-TRBV30 forward primers and a C-beta reverse primer were used in the first two PCR rounds, which each ran for 10 cycles. TCRdb analysed the multiplex PCR reads with MiXCR anew, one entry per CDR3 protein. The sample consists of approximately 330,000 distinct CDR3 sequences, almost 65% of them appearing once. Findings and caveats of the study: Tumor-adjacent and tumor-blood pairs overlapped less than tumor region pairs did.

This clonotype was sampled from a man aged 35 to 55 with primary liver carcinoma and hepatitis B virus infection. The chain is built from TRBV5-6 and TRBJ1-4; no firm D call. Sequenced sample: peripheral blood. The CDR3 region has the DNA TGTGCCAGCACGAGGGAGGCAGACGCCGAAAAACTGTTTTTT. Encoded protein: CASTREADAEKLFF.